The 27 T cell receptor beta chains given below trace back to one sample, sequenced in a study of post-analysis software for immune sequencing data. General observations from the study: Controls showed lower frequencies than patients for several TRBV segments, and TRBV5-6, TRBV5-1 and TRBV20-1 were among these.

Presence of unique molecular identifiers characterized the TCR beta cDNA libraries. In TCRdb, the PCR reads were re-called with MiXCR into one record per CDR3 protein. The data contain roughly 870,000 distinct CDR3 sequences, approximately 53% of them singletons. The antigens for these receptors are not known. Sequences were obtained from blood. All receptors come from a girl aged 10 to 17 with multiple sclerosis.

The genes are TRBV7-6 and TRBJ2-3, with D tentatively TRBD2 (6 bases). CDR1 and CDR2 (germline): SGHVS, FNYEAQ. V was pared by 0 bases and J by 2 bases, with 12 bases between. This CDR3 is built from 16 residues. The CDR3 loop is CASSLATGLYTDTQYF. CDR3 DNA: TGTGCCAGCAGCTTAGCCACGGGACTCTACACAGATACGCAGTATTTT. The full variable domain, rest sourced from reference TRBV7-6 and TRBJ2-3, is GAGVSQSPRYKVTKRGQDVALRCDPISGHVSLYWYRQALGQGPEFLTYFNYEAQQDKSGLPNDRFSAERPEGSISTLTIQRTEQRDSAMYRCASSLATGLYTDTQYFGPGTRLTVL.

This clonotype has only a few counts. V usage is TRBV29-1 and J usage is TRBJ2-5; TRBD1 agrees at 7 bases. The CDR3 length is 15 residues. The ends lost 3 bases at V and 4 bases at J; junction bases unmatched: 11. Germline-derived CDR1 and CDR2 are SQVTM and ANQGSEA. CDR3 in DNA: TGCAGCGTTGATAGTAGGCGGCCAGGGGGAGAGACCCAGTACTTC. Its protein is CSVDSRRPGGETQYF.

This chain links TRBV29-1 with TRBJ1-2; D is perhaps TRBD1 (5 bases). CDR3 length: 11 residues. Between the trimmed V and J ends, which lost 5 bases and 4 bases, there was a span of 8 bases. The germline V gene encodes CDR1 SQVTM and CDR2 ANQGSEA. CDR3 coding DNA: TGCAGCGTTCGAGACAGCTATGGCTACACCTTC. Amino acid sequence: CSVRDSYGYTF.

The chain uses TRBV19 and TRBJ2-3; 9 positions match TRBD1. The junction had 5 bases not matched to a gene; V was cut back by 5 bases and J by 2 bases. CDR1 is LNHDA and CDR2 is SQIVND in the germline V gene (reference sequence). The CDR3 spans 15 residues. The CDR3: CASSPRTGDTDTQYF. In nucleotides, the CDR3 is TGTGCCAGTAGTCCTAGGACAGGGGACACAGATACGCAGTATTTT.

The J gene is TRBJ1-2, the V gene TRBV4-1, with D tentatively TRBD1 (6 bases). This CDR3 region has 16 residues. V gave up 4 bases and J gave up 4 bases, with 19 bases separating them. Germline CDR1 and CDR2: MGHRA and YSYEKL. As DNA, the CDR3 is TGCGCCAGCAGCCCTTTCCAGGGGTCGGGGCGCTATGGCTACACCTTC. It encodes CASSPFQGSGRYGYTF.

This clonotype was seen more than once but under ten times. The rearrangement uses TRBV10-3 and TRBJ1-1; D possibly corresponds to TRBD1 (6 bases). The CDR3 consists of 15 residues. The germline CDR1 and CDR2 sequences are ENHRY and SYGVKD. The V end was cut by 6 bases, the J end by 1 base, with 15 bases between. The CDR3 DNA is TGTGCCATCAGACAGCTACAGGGTTCGAACACTGAAGCTTTCTTT. Translating gives CAIRQLQGSNTEAFF.

The chain is built from TRBV10-3 and TRBJ1-2; 10 bases are shared with TRBD1. V gave up 3 bases and J gave up 0 bases; unmatched junction bases: 7. CDR3 size: 17 residues. Germline assignment: CDR1 ENHRY and CDR2 SYGVKD. The CDR3: CAISDGQGVEANYGYTF. The CDR3 nucleotides read TGTGCCATCAGTGACGGACAGGGGGTTGAGGCTAACTATGGCTACACCTTC.

The CDR3 DNA is TGTGCCAGCAGCTTAGTGGCCTCGGGTGACTCGATCTATGGCTACACCTTC. This encodes CASSLVASGDSIYGYTF. V usage is TRBV7-2 and J usage is TRBJ1-2, with no clear D. Germline CDR1 SGHTA, CDR2 FQGNSA. Trimming stripped 1 base from V and 4 bases from J, with 19 bases between. The CDR3 consists of 17 residues.

Of note for this clonotype: Mismatch with germline at one junction end may stem from a read error. The rearrangement uses TRBV7-7 and TRBJ2-3; possible D gene TRBD2, 5 bases. From germline, CDR1 is SSHAT and CDR2 FNYEAQ (reference sequence). This CDR3 comprises 13 residues. CDR3 loop: CASSRGETDTQYF. CDR3 coding DNA: TGTGCTAGCAGCCGGGGTGAGACAGATACGCAGTATTTT.

This clonotype was detected only a few times. The chain employs TRBV9 and TRBJ2-7, with 7 bases aligning to TRBD1. The CDR3 totals 14 residues. Looked up from germline, CDR1 is SGDLS and CDR2 is YYNGEE. Trimming cost V 2 bases and J 2 bases; bases outside gene matches: 4. CDR3 DNA sequence: TGTGCCAGCAGCGTGACCGGGACAGCCTACGAGCAGTACTTC. This translates into CASSVTGTAYEQYF.

This clonotype was observed many times. The chain recombines TRBV12-3 or TRBV12-4 with TRBJ2-6, with a tentative D call TRBD2 (5 bases). CDR3 size: 17 residues. V gave up 1 base and J gave up 7 bases, with 17 bases separating them. CDR3 residues: CASSLDQTELGANVLTF. The CDR3 region has the DNA TGTGCCAGCAGTTTAGACCAGACGGAACTAGGAGCCAACGTCCTGACTTTC.

This clonotype has just a few counts. This sequence joins TRBV12-3 or TRBV12-4 and TRBJ2-5; D not resolved. This CDR3 comprises 13 residues. V dropped 3 bases and J dropped 3 bases, with 8 bases sitting between them. DNA for the CDR3: TGTGCCAGCAGTTTCCGGATTGAAGAGACCCAGTACTTC. Its translation is CASSFRIEETQYF.

The V gene is TRBV30, the J gene TRBJ2-1, with a possible D match to TRBD1 (5 bases). V shed 0 bases and J shed 8 bases, with 17 bases lying between them. The CDR3 covers 15 residues. Germline V CDR1 and CDR2: GTSNPN, SVGIG (reference sequence). The CDR3 DNA is TGTGCCTGGAGTGTGGGCAGGGTCAGAAGCGATGAGCAGTTCTTC. Its protein is CAWSVGRVRSDEQFF.

The chain links TRBV4-1 to TRBJ2-5; D is unresolved. The DNA end is a closer match to TRBJ2-7, so the J assignment may be wrong. CDR1 is MGHRA and CDR2 is YSYEKL in the germline V gene. The CDR3 loop spans 15 amino acids. This chain's CDR3 is CASSPTTQGSYEQYF. The CDR3 DNA reads TGCGCCAGCAGCCCGACCACGCAAGGGTCCTACGAGCAGTACTTC.

The chain employs TRBV7-8 and TRBJ1-4; TRBD1 aligns across 7 bases. The CDR3 is 15 residues long. Germline V lookup: CDR1 SGHVS, CDR2 FQNEAQ. V lost 5 bases to trimming and J lost 8 bases; unmatched junction nucleotides: 11. CDR3 coding DNA: TGTGCCAGCAGCCCCTACGACAGGGTCGGGGAAAAACTGTTTTTT. This translates into CASSPYDRVGEKLFF.

This clonotype was seen more than once but under ten times. The chain is built from TRBV12-3 or TRBV12-4 and TRBJ2-1; 7 bases match TRBD1. The CDR3 is made up of 17 amino acids. Germline trimming cut 5 bases from V and 4 bases from J; bases unmatched to any gene: 14. Here the CDR3 DNA reads TGTGCCAGCAGTCCTACCTCCGCCGGGACAGTATACAATGAGCAGTTCTTC. Protein sequence: CASSPTSAGTVYNEQFF.

This rearrangement joins TRBV10-3 to TRBJ2-3; 8 nucleotides agree with TRBD2. Germline loops: CDR1 ENHRY, CDR2 SYGVKD. This CDR3 spans 15 amino acids. Trimming took 7 bases from V and 0 from J; bases not matched to a gene: 6. CDR3 region: CAIKDSGVSTDTQYF. Here the CDR3 DNA reads TGTGCCATCAAAGATAGCGGGGTTAGCACAGATACGCAGTATTTT.

This clonotype was seen more than once but under ten times. The chain recombines TRBV29-1 with TRBJ1-2; 10 bases agree with TRBD1. Trimming at V came to 5 bases and at J to 7 bases, leaving 13 bases not matched to a gene. Germline values: CDR1 SQVTM, CDR2 ANQGSEA. The CDR3 runs to 15 residues. CDR3 nucleotides: TGCAGCGTTCGAGAACGGGACAGGGGTGACTGTGGCTACACCTTC. Residues: CSVRERDRGDCGYTF.

In DNA, the CDR3 is TGTGCCAGTGGGGGTTACAGGGCCATAGATACGCAGTATTTT. This translates into CASGGYRAIDTQYF. The chain joins TRBV27 to TRBJ2-3, with D tentatively TRBD1 (6 bases). CDR1 and CDR2 from the germline V gene are MNHEY and SMNVEV (reference sequence). V was shortened by 9 bases and J by 5 bases, with 18 bases between the two germline ends. CDR3 length: 14 amino acids.

This clonotype appeared many times. This chain links TRBV7-3 with TRBJ2-1, with 9 bases identical to TRBD2. After removal of 6 bases from V and 0 bases from J, the junction contained 3 bases not matched to a gene. The CDR3 extends over 15 amino acids. Germline CDR1 is SGHTA and CDR2 is FQGTGA. The CDR3 loop is CASSLSGGSYNEQFF. The CDR3 DNA is TGTGCCAGCAGTCTTAGCGGGGGCTCCTACAATGAGCAGTTCTTC.

This clonotype was found a few times. The rearrangement links TRBV28 to TRBJ2-5; 11 positions agree with TRBD2. Germline lookup yields CDR1 MDHEN and CDR2 SYDVKM. CDR3 length: 16 residues. Unmatched junction bases numbered 14, after V lost 7 bases and J lost 7 bases. CDR3 nucleotide sequence: TGTGCCAGCATCCCTAGACTAGCGGGGCCCGCGGGGACCCAGTACTTC. Its protein is CASIPRLAGPAGTQYF.

CDR3 sequence reads: CSGGQGIYEQYF. The CDR3 DNA reads as TGCAGTGGGGGACAGGGAATCTACGAGCAGTACTTC. This chain uses TRBV20-1 with TRBJ2-7; 9 bases match TRBD1. Germline values: CDR1 DFQATT, CDR2 SNEGSKA (reference sequence). The CDR3 extends over 12 amino acids. Trimming removed 7 bases from V and 3 bases from J; junction bases left unmatched: 4.

This chain links TRBV7-9 with TRBJ2-7; TRBD1 matches 7 bases. This CDR3 is 16 amino acids long. J lost 2 bases, V lost 4 bases, and 11 bases had no gene match. Germline CDR1 and CDR2: SEHNR and FQNEAQ (reference sequence). The CDR3 DNA is TGTGCCAGCAGCTACACCGGGACAGAGCTGGCCTACGAGCAGTACTTC. Amino acids: CASSYTGTELAYEQYF.

The J gene is TRBJ2-5, the V gene TRBV4-1, with D possibly being TRBD1 (5 bases). The CDR3 consists of 15 residues. The germline gives CDR1 MGHRA, CDR2 YSYEKL. Deletions cut 2 bases from V and 2 bases from J, with 12 bases between. The CDR3 loop reads CASSQQWGEQETQYF. The CDR3 bases are TGCGCCAGCAGCCAACAGTGGGGCGAGCAAGAGACCCAGTACTTC.

This clonotype was recorded once. The chain couples TRBV7-3 to TRBJ2-7, with 7 positions matching TRBD2. This CDR3 contains 14 residues. The V gene end was trimmed by 5 bases and the J gene end by 7 bases; junction bases not matched to a gene: 11. From germline, CDR1 is SGHTA and CDR2 FQGTGA. CDR3 DNA: TGTGCCAGCAGCAAGAGCGGGACCTACAATGAGCAGTACTTC. This encodes CASSKSGTYNEQYF.

This clonotype was recorded only once. The chain has TRBV20-1 and TRBJ2-1, with 12 bases that match TRBD1. V lost 5 bases to trimming and J lost 8 bases; unmatched junction nucleotides: 7. The CDR3 consists of 14 residues. Germline-derived CDR1 and CDR2 are DFQATT and SNEGSKA (reference sequence). The CDR3 loop is CSAPRDRGLYEQFF. For the CDR3, the DNA is TGCAGTGCTCCCCGGGACAGGGGGCTCTATGAGCAGTTCTTC.

This clonotype was observed a single time. This chain links TRBV12-3 or TRBV12-4 with TRBJ2-3; no definite D call. This CDR3 contains 12 residues. Between the trimmed V and J ends, which lost 8 bases and 6 bases, there was a span of 12 bases. The CDR3 DNA sequence: TGTGCCAGCGCTTATATAGGCGATACGCAGTATTTT. It yields the protein CASAYIGDTQYF.